This entry describes one T cell receptor (beta chain). Its specific antigen is unknown. No base quality values were provided; no much bigger clone lies one nucleotide off. The cohort was made up of roughly 670 healthy bone marrow donors. All cohort members were sampled while nominally healthy, although unrecorded immune exposures were likely present. The donor tested CMV seronegative and was one of the 352 seronegative cohort members. A peripheral blood sample was provided by each donor, and peripheral blood mononuclear cells were used for TCR beta sequencing. Genomic DNA was extracted from the blood cell samples with the Qiagen DNeasy Blood Extraction Kit. The source of the sample is a study of cytomegalovirus exposure and HLA in healthy donors (dated by TCRdb to 2015 to 2018). In the study overall: An earlier analysis of roughly 630 of the donors reported 250 to 350 Gb of sequence data and 100 million to 130 million unique TCR beta sequences from about 200 million T cells. In a later analysis, previously published TCR beta repertoires from about 670 donors were re-analyzed and high-resolution HLA genotyping was added so that TCR occurrence patterns could be studied. Donor age, sex, ethnicity and CMV serostatus were collected together with the repertoire data. Among the roughly 390 genotyped donors, approximately 77% belonged to the genetic ancestry cluster associated with self-reported Caucasian donors. HLA typing covered class I and class II loci at four-digit resolution. Among 398 genotyped donors of the cohort, an average of around 240,000 unique TCR beta nucleotide sequences were sequenced per donor, roughly a sixth of them non-productive. The study combined high-throughput TCR immunosequencing, statistical association of individual TCRs with disease status, and machine learning to predict cytomegalovirus infection status. A later genetic analysis took genome-wide SNP genotypes for about 65% of the 666 donors and used that subset as a discovery cohort. The study profiled the T cell repertoires of 500 to 800 subjects by immunosequencing and related them to cytomegalovirus serostatus. Besides the first cohort of roughly 660 subjects, a separate validation cohort made up of roughly 120 different subjects was used. An earlier analysis of more than 450 of the donors used high-throughput TCR beta sequencing to judge whether each TCR beta V gene segment behaved as functional or pseudogenic. Roughly five DR-DQ haplotypes were handled as single units for association and clustering, since linkage in the cohort was strong. The aim of the study was to test whether cataloging public T cell receptors could identify signatures of past pathogen exposure. Approximately 330 gigabases of sequencing data and roughly 81 million unique TCR sequences made up an early release that covered over 550 HLA-typed donors. Rather than using new phenotypic data, the later analysis identified candidate immune exposures from TCR beta sequences and from how often those sequences occurred across donors. Typing coverage differed by locus: A, B, C, DRB1 and DQB1 were typed in roughly 620-640 donors, DQA1 in about 510, DPA1 in around 610, and DPB1 in 450 to 490. All discovery cohort repertoires had been generated using a single sequencing platform. Study-level results and caveats: When HLA alleles, especially DR and DQ, strongly co-occurred, attributing TCR associations to individual alleles was difficult. A further reported finding was that TCR beta sequences accurately predicted the HLA-A and HLA-B alleles for most subjects in the first cohort. Correlated functional status among segregating V segments might be attributable to linkage disequilibrium, but an unknown experimental factor could not be ruled out. A total of fewer than 200 TCR beta chains were listed by the study as associated with cytomegalovirus. The classifier was reported to diagnose cytomegalovirus status with high specificity and sensitivity in both the original cohort and the validation cohort. The authors suggested that the approach could potentially be generalized to other disease states and immunological phenotypes. The only immune exposure information available for the cohort was CMV serostatus. Some IMGT-functional V segments, including TRBV6-2 and TRBV6-3, could not be distinguished by the 87-base-pair reads and were therefore excluded. Broadly in line with IMGT annotations, most TCR beta V segments showed up in productive rearrangements about 87% or about 30% of the time in an earlier analysis of a few hundred of the donors. The presence/absence analyses assumed that sequencing depth was roughly uniform across donors, and that assumption may not be true. Because counts were too low, about 18 rarely observed V segments, including chromosome 9 orphons, were left out of the earlier analysis of some 600 of the donors. Because HLA typing was unavailable for some donors at each locus, only the typed subset was used in association tests. Compared with equally common non-associated chains, HLA-associated TCR beta chains in a later analysis were more clonally expanded and had lower generation probabilities. In a later analysis, several top co-occurrence clusters were reported to appear linked to parvovirus B19, influenza, CMV and Epstein-Barr virus. In vitro tests confirmed that a few of the cytomegalovirus-associated TCR beta chains recognize cytomegalovirus antigens. A group of highly shared sequence variants was considered likely to be a technical artifact of the sequencing pipeline. Most TCR sequences were seen in very few donors, while some public TCRs were found in many individuals. According to a later analysis, TCR association rates differed among HLA loci, with DRB1 alleles showing the most associated TCRs and HLA-C alleles showing the fewest. Only TCR beta chains were sequenced in this cohort, and the absence of alpha or paired-chain data limited detectable features. In a later analysis, most CMV-associated TCR beta chains were found to appear HLA-restricted, with HLA associations seemingly driven largely by CMV exposure. In a later genetic analysis, a missense DCLRE1C variant was associated with V-gene and J-gene trimming of TCR beta chains, and the association was replicated in an independent cohort. Compared with the approximately 700-donor mean, donors in an Asian-associated ancestry cluster had fewer N-insertions in productive TCRs, according to a later genetic analysis. A later analysis associated 17,000 or so TCR beta sequences with specific HLA alleles at a false discovery rate of 0.05.

CDR1 and CDR2 were assigned from the germline V gene as SGHTS and YDEGEE. From the cysteine through the phenylalanine, the CDR3 covers 17 amino acids. Only CDR3 DNA is held: 51 bases, read in frame from base 1. V was cut back by 2 bases and J by 0 bases, leaving a gap of 17 bases between them. Receptor libraries were prepared by the immunoSEQ multiplex PCR assay. For the multiplex PCR, a mixture combining 60 forward primers for TCR Vbeta segments and 13 reverse primers for TCR Jbeta segments was used. The CDR3 region of rearranged TCR beta genes was amplified from genomic DNA by a multiplex PCR assay. The amplified TCR beta libraries were sequenced on the Illumina HiSeq System as 87-base-pair reads. The study's own analysis went as follows. In a later analysis, tens of millions of unique TCR beta chains were counted across the approximately 640 repertoires, and around 10 million of these chains were shared by at least two donors. To remove PCR and sequencing errors, raw reads were error-corrected and collapsed into unique sequences using a nearest-neighbor algorithm that merged closely related sequences. CDR3 sequences were aligned to IMGT reference sequences to assign V, D and J gene segments. Each retained sequence needed at least a six-nucleotide match to both a V gene segment and a J gene segment. A rearrangement counted as productive if the CDR3 had no stop codons and remained in frame with V and J, and every other rearrangement counted as non-productive. CDR3 was defined according to IMGT convention as the region running from the second conserved V-encoded cysteine to the conserved J-encoded phenylalanine. The earlier analysis of 587 of the donors excluded sequences that lacked an unambiguous match to a single V gene segment. In an earlier analysis of about 590 of the donors, a V segment was called functional when productive rearrangements were above 56.7%, and segregating when the standard deviation between donors exceeded 5%. A statistical classification framework was built for diagnosing cytomegalovirus status from the catalog of TCR beta chain sequences. In a later analysis, V and J genes were assigned by comparing TCR nucleotide sequences against IMGT/GENE-DB human TR gene sequences. Using the TCRdist pipeline, a later analysis assigned CDR3 sequences along with most-parsimonious VDJ recombination scenarios. In a later analysis, every TCR beta chain was defined by the combination of its CDR3 amino acid sequence and its V-gene family, and reads without a unique V-gene family were dropped. To address suspected cross-contamination and a sequencing artifact, a later analysis removed 550 to 750 highly shared, low-generation-probability nucleotide sequences. A later analysis calculated a clonal expansion index for each public chain from normalized within-repertoire ranks of inferred template counts. Generation probabilities in a later analysis came from a VDJ recombination model fitted to out-of-frame rearrangements, and those results were checked against IGoR. Hypergeometric tests were used in a later analysis to score TCR-TCR, TCR-HLA and TCR-CMV co-occurrence, with a repertoire-size bias correction applied to the TCR pairs. False discovery rates were estimated in a later analysis by permuting HLA or CMV assignments 20 times. A later analysis grouped co-occurring TCRs with DBSCAN, adding TCRdist sequence similarity when clustering within HLA-allele-positive subsets. For co-occurrence clustering, repertoires with fewer than 30,000 or more than 120,000 public chains were excluded, along with a handful of repertoires with anomalous nucleotide sharing. Here the immuneACCESS table is served through TCRdb, limited to in-frame sequences with V and J called. Missing clones are a known gap in these copies; in checked studies unresolved V genes cover under half, and the rest lacks a known reason. V, J and clone size derive from that table, while D and trimming were established from the DNA sequence. The table for this sample lists over 40,000 clones; around 68% of them were counted only once. The top ten hold 5% to 7.5% of the sample.

Here the chain combines TRBV5-8 and TRBJ1-1, with the D segment identity uncertain. The clonotype originates from a man aged 25-45 years in good health and CMV-seronegative. Sequenced sample: PBMCs. The bases are TGTGCCAGCAGCTTTGGAGGGAGACTGCTAATGAACACTGAAGCTTTCTTT. This gives the protein CASSFGGRLLMNTEAFF.